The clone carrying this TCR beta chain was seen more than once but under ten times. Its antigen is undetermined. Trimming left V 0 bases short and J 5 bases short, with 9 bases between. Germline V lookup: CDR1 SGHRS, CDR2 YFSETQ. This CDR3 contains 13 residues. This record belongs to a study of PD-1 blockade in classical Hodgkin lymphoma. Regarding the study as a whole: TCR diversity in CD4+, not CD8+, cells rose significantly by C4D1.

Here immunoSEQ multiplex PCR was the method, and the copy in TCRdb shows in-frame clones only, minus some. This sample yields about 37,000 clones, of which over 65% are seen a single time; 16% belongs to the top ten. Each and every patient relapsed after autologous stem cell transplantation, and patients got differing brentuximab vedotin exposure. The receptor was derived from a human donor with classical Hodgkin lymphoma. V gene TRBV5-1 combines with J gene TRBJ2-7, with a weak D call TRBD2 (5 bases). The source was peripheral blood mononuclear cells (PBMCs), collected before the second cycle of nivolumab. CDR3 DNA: TGCGCCAGCAGCTTGGCCGGACTCAACGAGCAGTACTTC. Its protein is CASSLAGLNEQYF. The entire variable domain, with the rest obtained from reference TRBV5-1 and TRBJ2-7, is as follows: KAGVTQTPRYLIKTRGQQVTLSCSPISGHRSVSWYQQTPGQGLQFLFEYFSETQRNKGNFPGRFSGRQFSNSRSEMNVSTLELGDSALYLCASSLAGLNEQYFGPGTRLTVT.